This entry is about one TCR beta chain. It lacks a known antigen. Within one base of it there is no much larger clone, and no base qualities were kept. From cysteine to phenylalanine, the CDR3 is 20 amino acids long. Just CDR3 DNA is preserved here, 60 bases in frame from base 1. CDR1 MNHEY and CDR2 SVGEGT are derived from the germline V gene. At the junction V is shortened by 0 bases and J by 3 bases; bases outside the gene matches: 13. The data originate from a study of Ad26.COV2.S vaccination and SARS-CoV-2 variants (dated by TCRdb to 2020 to 2023). Regarding the study in general: Donors in the vaccine arm were drawn from COV1001, a phase I-IIa trial of Ad26.COV2.S in healthy adults that was multicentre, randomized, double-blind and placebo-controlled. Dosing of Ad26.COV2.S was intramuscular, at either 5x10^10 or 1x10^11 viral particles, delivered as one shot or as two shots spaced 56 days apart. Sequencing of the TCRbeta repertoire served to evaluate the specificity and breadth of SARS-CoV-2-reactive T cell receptors following Ad26.COV2.S vaccination. The TCR-sequenced set comprised around 30 samples: some 19 Ad26.COV2.S vaccine recipients, 5 placebo recipients and 8 SARS-CoV-2 convalescent individuals. Trial participants were randomized into five groups of five, in which low-dose or high-dose Ad26.COV2.S was given once or twice, or placebo was given on both occasions. Investigators remained blinded to trial group allocation during experiments and outcome assessment. The paper as a whole reports these results and caveats: Comparable non-spike TCR breadth was observed between vaccine and placebo recipients, consistent with only spike being contained in the vaccine. It was noted by the authors that total T cell responses may have been underestimated by the TCR breadth and depth analyses. Higher spike-specific TCR breadth was observed in Ad26.COV2.S recipients than in placebo recipients (P = 0.0014). After vaccination, spike-specific CD8+ and CD4+ T cell responses were reported to show substantial breadth. Comparing responses between vaccine doses or regimens was not something the study was powered to do.

TCRbeta CDR3 regions were sequenced with the immunoSEQ Assay. After extraction, genomic DNA underwent amplification by bias-controlled multiplex PCR, followed by high-throughput sequencing. Under the source paper's analysis protocol: To quantify the absolute abundance of each unique TCRbeta CDR3 region, sequences were collapsed and filtered. T cell fraction was estimated by normalizing TCRbeta template counts to usable DNA, which was measured by amplifying reference genes present in all nucleated cells. Repertoire TCRs were annotated as SARS-CoV-2-specific when V gene, CDR3 amino acid sequence and J gene were exactly matched to a known reactive TCR set. MIRA supplied the reference SARS-CoV-2 TCR set, which was filtered for enrichment in COVID-19-positive ImmuneCODE repertoires so that public or cross-reactive TCRs were removed. Using the MIRA antigens, annotated TCRs were further analysed by specific ORF or by position within an ORF. Breadth was defined as annotated unique rearrangements over total unique productive rearrangements; depth was the summed frequency of those rearrangements. Two-sided Wilcoxon rank-sum tests were used to compare TCR breadth between groups. TCRdb mirrors the immuneACCESS table, restricted to in-frame sequences. Some clones are absent from its copies; in checked studies, under half trace to an unresolved V gene, and the reason for the others is unknown. V and J calls plus clone size are reproduced from that table; the DNA served to infer D and trimming. The sample table holds around 400,000 clones, of which about nine tenths were seen once. The top ten hold 12% of the sample.

Explained via the paper, the treatment or condition label denotes: around 19 received Ad26.COV2.S at low or high dose, single or two shots; about 5 received placebo; per-sample allocation not given. Repertoires of vaccine and placebo recipients were sequenced from samples collected on day 63 after the first injection. In Cohort 1b, about two dozen adults aged 18-55 years were enrolled at a single site in Boston, USA, between 29 July and 7 August 2020. Ad26.COV2.S was a replication-incompetent adenovirus type 26 vector expressing a prefusion-stabilized SARS-CoV-2 spike protein from the original Wuhan strain.

The TCR comes from a person aged 18-60 years who received the Ad26.COV2.S COVID-19 vaccine or a placebo. The chain is assembled from TRBV6-2 or TRBV6-3 and TRBJ2-2, with 10 central nucleotides matching TRBD2. The sequenced sample was peripheral blood, obtained in a trial of Ad26.COV2.S vaccine versus placebo. This receptor carries the CDR3 CASSYSPGLAVKVDTGELFF. The nucleotides are TGTGCCAGCAGTTACTCACCAGGACTAGCGGTGAAGGTAGACACCGGGGAGCTGTTTTTT.